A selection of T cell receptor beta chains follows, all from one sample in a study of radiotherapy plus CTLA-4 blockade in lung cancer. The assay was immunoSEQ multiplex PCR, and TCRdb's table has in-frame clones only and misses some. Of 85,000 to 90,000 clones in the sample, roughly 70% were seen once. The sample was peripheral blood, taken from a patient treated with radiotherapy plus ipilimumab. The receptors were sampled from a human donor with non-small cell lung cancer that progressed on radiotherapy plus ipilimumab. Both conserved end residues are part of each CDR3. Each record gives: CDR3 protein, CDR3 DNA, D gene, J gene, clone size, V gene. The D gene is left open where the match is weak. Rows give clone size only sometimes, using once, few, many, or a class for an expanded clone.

CASSPPGQPQHF | TGTGCCAGCAGCCCCCCAGGTCAGCCCCAGCATTTT | NA | TRBJ1-5 | NA | TRBV7-2
CASRIRNSGANVLTF | TGTGCCAGCAGGATACGAAACTCTGGGGCCAACGTCCTGACTTTC | NA | TRBJ2-6 | once | TRBV28
CASSRTGAGNTIYF | TGTGCCAGCAGTCGGACAGGGGCTGGAAACACCATATATTTT | TRBD1 | TRBJ1-3 | few | TRBV6-5
CASSVGPGTGRLNTEAFF | TGTGCCAGCAGCGTAGGTCCCGGGACAGGGCGTTTGAACACTGAAGCTTTCTTT | TRBD1 | TRBJ1-1 | NA | TRBV9
CSVEEVGVDGELFF | TGCAGCGTTGAAGAAGTAGGGGTGGACGGGGAGCTGTTTTTT | NA | TRBJ2-2 | NA | TRBV29-1
CSVMRGNHEKLFF | TGCAGCGTTATGAGGGGCAACCATGAAAAACTGTTTTTT | NA | TRBJ1-4 | NA | TRBV29-1
CASSLGTSGRYNEQFF | TGTGCCAGCAGCTTAGGGACTAGCGGGAGATACAATGAGCAGTTCTTC | TRBD2 | TRBJ2-1 | NA | TRBV7-2
CASTSVGLLEQYF | TGTGCCAGCACCTCTGTTGGTCTACTCGAGCAGTACTTC | NA | TRBJ2-7 | NA | TRBV2
CASSLVRGGGDTQYF | TGTGCCAGCAGCTTAGTCCGGGGGGGTGGAGATACGCAGTATTTT | TRBD2 | TRBJ2-3 | NA | TRBV11-2
CASSPGTGSRYEQYF | TGCGCCAGCAGCCCGGGGACAGGGTCTAGGTACGAGCAGTACTTC | TRBD1 | TRBJ2-7 | few | TRBV4-3